This T cell receptor beta chain came from a study of T cells in Graves' hyperthyroidism and ophthalmopathy. Study-wide results and caveats: Ophthalmopathy and stable hyperthyroidism were told apart by a 13 V-J model.

This clonotype is termed medium-sized. The antigen is not known. TCR beta CDR3 regions were amplified from RNA transcripts. HTBI primers were employed in a first-round RT-PCR of the TCR CDR3. TCRdb itself ran the multiplex PCR reads through MiXCR, one entry per CDR3 protein. The sample records about 280,000 distinct CDR3 sequences, 25% to 30% being singletons. The CDR3 covers 13 residues. Germline assignment: CDR1 SGHTA and CDR2 FQGNSA. Trimming removed 5 bases from V and 7 bases from J, with 11 bases in between. Hyperthyroidism, newly diagnosed and lasting under 2 months, affected patients aged 18 to 65. Each diagnosis drew on symptoms, thyroxine, TRAb, thyroid ultrasound and orbital computed tomography findings.

Sequenced: blood. This sequence originates from a man in his forties or fifties with Graves' hyperthyroidism that later progressed to Graves' ophthalmopathy. The chain links TRBV7-2 to TRBJ2-2; D not resolved. This chain's CDR3 is CASSASYDGELFF. Written as DNA, the CDR3 is TGTGCCAGCAGCGCAAGTTACGACGGGGAGCTGTTTTTT.